These 29 T cell receptor beta chains came from one sample sequenced in a study of regulatory T cells in long-lasting Graves disease. CDR3-region Arm-PCR and iRepertoire HTBI primers produced the TCR beta libraries. TCRdb ran MiXCR on the multiplex PCR reads and lists one entry per CDR3 protein. The table includes a few hundred thousand distinct CDR3 sequences, about 16% detected once. As to time point: newly diagnosed GD, antithyroid drugs for less than 3 months. Generation of the TCR library employed RNA extracted from PBMCs. In addition, the sample was reused for a study of T cells in Graves' hyperthyroidism and ophthalmopathy.

Sequenced material: peripheral blood mononuclear cells (PBMCs), taken at new diagnosis, from a patient treated with antithyroid drugs. The receptors come from a woman aged 18 to 35 with Graves disease.

This clonotype was picked up many times. This chain uses TRBV7-2 with TRBJ2-5; a possible D gene is TRBD2 (6 bases). The CDR3 has 15 amino acids. Germline V lookup: CDR1 SGHTA, CDR2 FQGNSA. V was pared by 4 bases and J by 2 bases, with 14 bases between. The CDR3 region is CASSSGLLRQETQYF. DNA for the CDR3: TGTGCCAGCAGCTCGGGACTTCTCAGACAAGAGACCCAGTACTTC.

The chain links TRBV28 to TRBJ2-1; 12 nucleotides match TRBD2. This CDR3 has 15 amino acids. Trimming took 6 bases from V and 4 from J; bases not matched to a gene: 4. Germline-derived CDR1 and CDR2 are MDHEN and SYDVKM. CDR3: CASRELAGGYNEQFF. The CDR3 DNA follows: TGTGCCAGCAGAGAACTAGCGGGAGGTTACAATGAGCAGTTCTTC.

This clonotype has ten or more counts. The chain couples TRBV20-1 to TRBJ2-1; 8 nucleotides match TRBD2. Unmatched junction bases numbered 3, after V lost 2 bases and J lost 9 bases. The CDR3 loop spans 12 amino acids. Germline values: CDR1 DFQATT, CDR2 SNEGSKA (reference sequence). CDR3 nucleotides: TGCAGTGCTAGAATCCTAGCGGGTGAGCAGTTCTTC. It encodes CSARILAGEQFF.

The chain has TRBV28 and TRBJ2-7; the D gene is possibly TRBD2 (6 bases). Between the trimmed V and J ends, which lost 7 bases and 1 base, there was a span of 14 bases. CDR1 is MDHEN, CDR2 SYDVKM, per germline. The CDR3 contains 14 residues. The CDR3 here is CASTGTRASYEQYF. In DNA form, the CDR3 reads TGTGCCAGCACCGGGACTCGGGCATCCTACGAGCAGTACTTC.

V is TRBV10-3 and J is TRBJ2-3; D remains ambiguous. Germline-derived CDR1 and CDR2 are ENHRY and SYGVKD. The V gene lost 11 bases and the J gene lost 4 bases, with 10 bases spanning the gap. The CDR3 has 11 residues. CDR3 sequence (DNA): TGTGCCCCTTGCGGTGCAGATACGCAGTATTTT. It encodes CAPCGADTQYF.

About this clonotype: A much bigger clone sits one base away, suggesting this may be a read error. The CDR3: CASSAQGTEDFF. The CDR3 nucleotides are TGTGCCAGCAGTGCCCAGGGGACTGAAGATTTCTTT. The rearrangement links TRBV6-2 or TRBV6-3 to TRBJ1-1; tentatively, D is TRBD1 (6 bases). Germline V CDR1 and CDR2: MNHEY, SVGEGT. CDR3 length equals 12 residues.

The chain employs TRBV28 and TRBJ2-3; D is uncertain. Germline V CDR1 and CDR2: MDHEN, SYDVKM. This CDR3 spans 13 amino acids. Trimming took off 1 base at V and 5 bases at J, with 7 bases between the two ends. The CDR3 DNA is TGTGCCAGCAGTTTATCCTTTCAAGATACGCAGTATTTT. Protein product: CASSLSFQDTQYF.

This clonotype was counted ten times or more. The V call is TRBV6-5, the J call TRBJ2-7; 7 bases agree with TRBD2. Germline CDR1 reads MNHEY; CDR2 reads SVGAGI. The CDR3 loop spans 14 amino acids. V lost 2 bases to trimming and J lost 5 bases; unmatched junction nucleotides: 6. This chain's CDR3 is CASSYEAGVNEQYF. CDR3 bases: TGTGCCAGCAGTTACGAGGCGGGAGTTAACGAGCAGTACTTC.

Many counts were recorded for this clonotype. The chain combines TRBV5-5 with TRBJ2-1, with 11 positions matching TRBD2. The CDR3 runs 16 residues. The V and J ends lost 0 bases and 10 bases, in that order; junction bases with no gene match: 9. Per germline, CDR1 SGHKS and CDR2 YYEKEE (reference sequence). The CDR3 nucleotides read TGTGCCAGCAGCTTGGGTCTAGCGGGAGGTTCCATCGAGCAGTTCTTC. Protein product: CASSLGLAGGSIEQFF.

Comment on this clonotype: No conserved phenylalanine or tryptophan is present at the end of the CDR3, so a read error is the likely explanation. The chain recombines TRBV4-1 with TRBJ2-1, with 7 bases fitting TRBD2. The trim removed 4 bases at V and 2 bases at J, leaving 11 bases unmatched. The CDR3 runs 17 residues. CDR1 MGHRA and CDR2 YSYEKL come from the germline V gene. CDR3 sequence reads: CASSPRHRDYTYNEQFL. For the CDR3, the DNA is TGCGCCAGCAGCCCAAGACACCGGGACTACACCTACAATGAGCAGTTCCTC.

This clonotype was counted at least ten times. The V call is TRBV12-3 or TRBV12-4, the J call TRBJ2-7; tentatively, D is TRBD1 (5 bases). This CDR3 has 13 residues. V shed 0 bases and J shed 5 bases, with 8 bases lying between them. CDR3 in amino acids: CASSLAGANEQYF. The CDR3 DNA reads as TGTGCCAGCAGTTTAGCTGGGGCCAACGAGCAGTACTTC.

The rearrangement joins TRBV4-2 to TRBJ2-5, with 7 bases fitting TRBD2. The CDR3 loop spans 17 amino acids. Germline V CDR1 and CDR2: LGHNA, YNFKEQ. Unmatched junction bases numbered 9, after V lost 0 bases and J lost 2 bases. CDR3 residues: CASSQDHTGGLQETQYF. The CDR3 nucleotides are TGTGCCAGCAGCCAAGATCATACGGGGGGACTACAAGAGACCCAGTACTTC.

This clonotype was found a few times. The chain is built from TRBV25-1 and TRBJ1-2; possibly TRBD1 for D (6 bases). V dropped 7 bases and J dropped 2 bases, with 11 bases sitting between them. Germline loops: CDR1 MGHDK, CDR2 SYGVNS. The CDR3 is 13 residues long. The CDR3 coding sequence is TGTGCCAGCAACAGGGCGGACAACTATGGCTACACCTTC. It specifies CASNRADNYGYTF.

This clonotype occurred many times. This chain connects TRBV7-9 to TRBJ2-1; weak D call: TRBD1 (6 bases). The CDR3 totals 18 residues. In germline, CDR1 is SEHNR, CDR2 FQNEAQ (reference sequence). Trimming took off 4 bases at V and 1 base at J, with 20 bases between the two ends. CDR3 bases: TGTGCCAGCAGCTCCACCGGGACACTCGCCTCATCCTACAATGAGCAGTTCTTC. It specifies CASSSTGTLASSYNEQFF. Full variable domain (rest looked up from reference TRBV7-9 and TRBJ2-1): DTGVSQNPRHKITKRGQNVTFRCDPISEHNRLYWYRQTLGQGPEFLTYFQNEAQLEKSRLLSDRFSAERPKGSFSTLEIQRTEQGDSAMYLCASSSTGTLASSYNEQFFGPGTRLTVL.

Turning to this clonotype: Germline is not matched at one junction end, which may reflect a read error. The chain combines TRBV27 with TRBJ2-3; 9 bases map to TRBD2. Germline values: CDR1 MNHEY, CDR2 SMNVEV (reference sequence). This CDR3 is 17 amino acids long. CDR3 nucleotides: TGTACCAGCAGTTTATTGGGTAGCGGGAGCACAGCAGATACGCAGTATTTT. Its translation: CTSSLLGSGSTADTQYF.

The genes are TRBV7-2 and TRBJ2-4, with 9 bases fitting TRBD2. The germline V gene has CDR1 SGHTA and CDR2 FQGNSA. CDR3 length equals 16 residues. The V gene end was trimmed by 1 base and the J gene end by 5 bases; junction bases not matched to a gene: 6. This CDR3 reads CASSLGSSGNQNIQYF. CDR3 in DNA: TGTGCCAGCAGCTTAGGATCTAGCGGGAACCAAAACATTCAGTACTTC.

This clonotype has a single count. The chain uses TRBV7-2 and TRBJ1-2; D perhaps matches TRBD1 (5 bases). The germline V and J ends were trimmed by 1 base and 7 bases, with 16 bases remaining between them. The length of the CDR3 is 15 residues. From germline, CDR1 is SGHTA and CDR2 FQGNSA. This CDR3 reads CASSLEGTAGGGYTF. In nucleotides, the CDR3 is TGTGCCAGCAGCTTAGAGGGGACGGCAGGTGGTGGCTACACCTTC.

V is TRBV28 and J is TRBJ2-1; D is perhaps TRBD1 or TRBD2 (6 bases each). This CDR3 has 16 residues. Trimming cost V 10 bases and J 8 bases, with 27 bases left between them. Germline-derived CDR1 and CDR2 are MDHEN and SYDVKM. CDR3 sequence (DNA): TGTGCCACCAGACCGGGGGCAGGTGGCGGGACCCATGAGCAGTTCTTC. Translation gives CATRPGAGGGTHEQFF. Full variable domain (missing parts from reference TRBV28 and TRBJ2-1): DVKVTQSSRYLVKRTGEKVFLECVQDMDHENMFWYRQDPGLGLRLIYFSYDVKMKEKGDIPEGYSVSREKKERFSLILESASTNQTSMYLCATRPGAGGGTHEQFFGPGTRLTVL.

This clonotype was observed many times. The V call is TRBV7-2, the J call TRBJ2-1; 10 nucleotides align to TRBD2. Looked up from germline, CDR1 is SGHTA and CDR2 is FQGNSA. V was clipped by 0 bases and J by 1 base; unmatched bases: 12. The length of the CDR3 is 20 residues. The CDR3 DNA reads TGTGCCAGCAGCTTAGCACGGGTTGGTAGCGGGAGGTTATCCTACAATGAGCAGTTCTTC. It translates to CASSLARVGSGRLSYNEQFF.

The CDR3, as DNA: TGTGCCAGCAGTTCCCGACTAGCAGGGTACCAAGAGACCCAGTACTTC. Its translation is CASSSRLAGYQETQYF. The rearrangement links TRBV28 to TRBJ2-5; 7 bases fit TRBD2. The germline V gene has CDR1 MDHEN and CDR2 SYDVKM. The CDR3 consists of 16 residues. With V trimmed by 4 bases and J by 0 bases, 8 bases remained unmatched.

This clonotype was seen many times. The chain employs TRBV27 and TRBJ2-3, with TRBD2 matching over 8 bases. Per the germline V gene, CDR1 is MNHEY and CDR2 is SMNVEV (reference sequence). V lost 4 bases to trimming and J lost 3 bases; unmatched junction nucleotides: 3. The CDR3 is made up of 14 amino acids. Here the CDR3 DNA reads TGTGCCAGCAGTTCTATAGCGGGAACAGATACGCAGTATTTT. It specifies CASSSIAGTDTQYF.

This chain connects TRBV24-1 to TRBJ2-2; 7 bases are shared with TRBD2. Germline V gives CDR1 KGHDR, CDR2 SFDVKD. The length of the CDR3 is 15 residues. Unmatched junction bases numbered 8, after V lost 7 bases and J lost 4 bases. The CDR3 protein is CATRGTGGITGELFF. As DNA, the CDR3 is TGTGCCACCAGGGGGACCGGGGGGATCACCGGGGAGCTGTTTTTT.

This chain connects TRBV28 to TRBJ2-7, with D maybe TRBD2 (6 bases). Trimming pared 5 bases from V and 7 bases from J, leaving 27 bases between. From germline, CDR1 is MDHEN and CDR2 SYDVKM. CDR3 length: 17 residues. CDR3 protein: CASSPTVRRDIMGEQYF. The CDR3, as DNA: TGTGCCAGCAGTCCCACCGTTAGGCGGGATATAATGGGGGAGCAGTACTTC.

This clonotype was counted between two and nine times. The chain recombines TRBV3-1 with TRBJ2-1, with 9 bases that match TRBD2. CDR1 and CDR2 from the germline V gene are LGHDT and YNNKEL (reference sequence). The CDR3 covers 16 residues. V gave up 1 base and J gave up 1 base; unmatched junction bases: 2. CDR3 sequence: CASSQGLAGSYNEQFF. In DNA form, the CDR3 reads TGTGCCAGCAGCCAAGGGCTAGCGGGGTCCTACAATGAGCAGTTCTTC.

This clonotype was picked up many times. The rearrangement links TRBV28 to TRBJ2-7; D might be TRBD1 or TRBD2, each matching 6 bases. Looked up from germline, CDR1 is MDHEN and CDR2 is SYDVKM. The germline V and J ends were trimmed by 2 bases and 5 bases, with 16 bases remaining between them. This CDR3 spans 15 amino acids. This CDR3 is CASSLPIVGGDEQYF. CDR3 DNA: TGTGCCAGCAGTTTACCAATTGTGGGGGGCGACGAGCAGTACTTC.

CDR3 region: CASSLQGVRETQYF. DNA of the CDR3: TGTGCCAGCAGCTTACAGGGGGTTCGGGAGACCCAGTACTTC. The J gene is TRBJ2-5, the V gene TRBV7-9, with TRBD1 identical over 7 bases. From germline, CDR1 is SEHNR and CDR2 FQNEAQ (reference sequence). This CDR3 spans 14 amino acids. Losses at the gene ends were 2 bases for V and 5 bases for J; bases not matched to a gene: 5. The variable domain in full, completed from reference TRBV7-9 and TRBJ2-5, reads DTGVSQNPRHKITKRGQNVTFRCDPISEHNRLYWYRQTLGQGPEFLTYFQNEAQLEKSRLLSDRFSAERPKGSFSTLEIQRTEQGDSAMYLCASSLQGVRETQYFGPGTRLLVL.

About this clonotype itself: A much more abundant neighbour one base away suggests this may be a read error. The chain combines TRBV20-1 with TRBJ2-1; 10 nucleotides agree with TRBD2. The CDR3 spans 15 residues. The V segment lost 3 bases and the J segment 10 bases; nucleotides outside the gene matches: 12. CDR1 is DFQATT and CDR2 is SNEGSKA in the germline V gene (reference sequence). CDR3 region: CSARAGLAEIYEQFF. The CDR3 nucleotides read TGCAGTGCTAGGGCCGGACTAGCGGAGATCTACGAGCAGTTCTTC.

The chain recombines TRBV25-1 with TRBJ2-1, with 8 bases fitting TRBD2. The germline CDR1 and CDR2 sequences are MGHDK and SYGVNS. V lost 3 bases, J lost 6 bases, and 7 bases stayed unmatched. The CDR3 is 15 residues long. The CDR3 DNA reads TGTGCCAGCAGTGAGCGGACTAGCTCCCGCAATGAGCAGTTCTTC. Encoded protein: CASSERTSSRNEQFF.

This clonotype was seen once. The rearrangement links TRBV4-1 to TRBJ2-7; 7 bases line up with TRBD1. Trimming at V came to 5 bases and at J to 9 bases, leaving 10 bases not matched to a gene. Germline V lookup: CDR1 MGHRA, CDR2 YSYEKL. The CDR3 is 13 residues long. The CDR3 is CASSDRQGSVQYF. The CDR3 DNA reads as TGCGCCAGCAGCGACCGACAGGGCAGTGTGCAGTACTTC.